Included here is one TCR beta chain sequence, with context. Genomic DNA of every subset was divided equally among multiple immunoSEQ plates. Some clones are missing from TCRdb's copy, which holds only in-frame ones; the method was immunoSEQ multiplex PCR. The sample has millions of clones; roughly 96% are singletons. This sample stems from a study of shared clonotypes between healthy human individuals. Losses at the gene ends were 4 bases for V and 3 bases for J; bases not matched to a gene: 7. Germline V lookup: CDR1 MDHEN, CDR2 SYDVKM. The CDR3 has 15 amino acids. The source is a man between 18 and 35 years old in good health. The chain combines TRBV28 with TRBJ1-1, with 8 nucleotides matching TRBD1. Sequenced material: naive CD4+ T cells sorted from blood. The subset denotes: CD45RA+ positively selected. The CDR3 spells CASSSWTGRDTEAFF. The CDR3 bases are TGTGCCAGCAGTTCGTGGACAGGGCGGGACACTGAAGCTTTCTTT. Filled out from reference TRBV28 and TRBJ1-1, the complete variable domain reads DVKVTQSSRYLVKRTGEKVFLECVQDMDHENMFWYRQDPGLGLRLIYFSYDVKMKEKGDIPEGYSVSREKKERFSLILESASTNQTSMYLCASSSWTGRDTEAFFGQGTRLTVV.